This T cell receptor beta chain was captured by sequencing in a study of shared clonotypes between healthy human individuals (dated by TCRdb to 2019 to 2021). Some background on the complete study: The cohort comprised two women and a few men aged 18 to 49 years. For each donor, CD4 naive and CD4 memory were each run on three plates, CD8 naive on two plates, and CD8 memory on one plate. To estimate repertoire size and how much clonotype sharing occurs between individuals, the study deeply sequenced the blood TCR repertoires of several healthy adults. Libraries were prepared and TCR repertoires were sequenced by different laboratories using diverse techniques, in order to increase sequencing depth and limit assay-specific biases. Leukapheresis yielded between about 0.94 and 8.9 billion PBMCs per donor. Broader findings and caveats from the paper: Based on pairwise subsampling, the degree of clonotype sharing among donors was expected to be affected by sequencing depth. Only blood was sampled, and tissue TCR repertoires likely differ from those in blood. Estimated clonotype richness was generally larger for naive than for memory subsets. The genetic and exposure-history diversity represented was limited by the small number of donors. Rarefaction of sorted-subset datasets indicated incomplete sequencing despite the large sequencing depth. Across a handful of donors, roughly 5% of naive CD4, approximately 4% of naive CD8, around 2.1% of memory CD4, and 0.4% of memory CD8 clonotypes were shared. Compared with non-shared clonotypes, the clonotypes found in all four sorted-subset donors had higher generation probabilities.

Concerning this clone itself: Its binding antigen is unknown. Per-nucleotide qualities are absent, and no much larger clonotype sits a single base away.

For the CD8 naive samples, CD45RO-negative cells were positively selected for CCR7, yielding a CD45RA+CCR7+ population from which TemRA cells were excluded. Donors were healthy HIV-negative adults with no recently reported acute infections or vaccinations. Only Caucasian adults living in Nashville, Tennessee, USA were represented among the donors. Blood was obtained by leukapheresis, after which PBMCs were separated by Ficoll-Histopaque density gradient centrifugation and cryopreserved in liquid nitrogen vapor phase. Purity and quantity of every magnetically sorted T cell population were checked by analytical flow cytometry. From each sorted fraction, genomic DNA was isolated and quantified by UV absorbance on a Nanodrop 2000c. Using the deep immunoSEQ assay, TCR CDR3 regions were amplified from genomic DNA by multiplex PCR. Extracted genomic DNA from each cell subset was distributed evenly across all wells of several immunoSEQ 96-well plates, and each plate was treated as a replicate. For sorted subsets, approximately 210 ng of genomic DNA, equivalent to roughly 33,000 T cell genomes, went into each replicate PCR. Purified libraries were measured with a Qubit 3.0 fluorometer, size-checked on a Bioanalyzer 2100, and measured again with the KAPA Library Quantification kit. A separate single-read 150-cycle Illumina NextSeq 550 flow cell was used to sequence each immunoSEQ 96-well plate. Under the source paper's analysis protocol: Because the immunoSEQ output included only junctional sequences and no quality scores, the filtering could not be the same as the filtering used for full-length reads. To assign V/J genes and CDR3, sequences were annotated using PyIR, a Python wrapper for IgBLAST v1.9, with IMGT germline references. Reads were filtered out if the reads had weak V/J assignments (E-value above 1e-6), no CDR3, stop codons, out-of-frame junctions, or ambiguous translated residues. V3J clonotypes were defined as sequences sharing the same inferred V gene, J gene, and CDR3 amino acid sequence. Percentage overlap between repertoires was calculated by dividing the number of shared unique clonotypes by the size of the smaller repertoire. RTK rarefaction, the Chao1 estimator, and Recon v2.1 estimates of unobserved clonotypes were used to assess repertoire richness. Generation probabilities for all TCRbeta clonotypes obtained by the gDNA method from a handful of donors were computed using OLGA. TCRdb's version of the immuneACCESS table is confined to in-frame rearrangements and falls short of the full clone set. An unresolved V gene accounts for under half of the shortfall where checked; the remainder is of unknown origin. That table gives V, J and clone size, and the DNA gave D and trimming. The sample table contains around 620,000 clones; only one count was recorded for roughly 96% of them. The ten top clones hold approximately 0.11% of the sample.

CDR1 and CDR2 are drawn from the germline V gene (reference sequence): MNHEY, SMNVEV. Including cysteine and phenylalanine, the CDR3 has 14 amino acids. The kept DNA is CDR3 alone, 42 bases in frame from the first base. Trimming takes 6 bases off V and 7 bases off J; junction bases not matched to a gene: 4. Sequenced input: naive CD8+ T cells sorted from blood. The cell subset or site label for this specimen denotes: CD45RA+CCR7+. The chain was built from TRBV27 and TRBJ1-6; TRBD1 matches 9 bases in the middle. This TCR was sampled from a woman aged 25 to 39 in good health. CDR3 region: CASRPTGGNSPLHF. DNA sequence: TGTGCCAGCAGGCCGACAGGGGGAAATTCACCCCTCCACTTT.